This TCR beta chain came from a study of cytomegalovirus exposure and HLA in healthy donors listed by TCRdb under 2017. Context from the whole study: An earlier analysis of about 560 of the donors reported 250 to 350 Gb of sequence data and about 120 million unique TCR beta sequences obtained from around 180 million T cells. To predict cytomegalovirus infection status, the study combined high-throughput TCR immunosequencing, statistical association of individual TCRs with disease status, and machine learning. The study used immunosequencing to profile the T cell repertoires of hundreds of subjects and linked those repertoires to cytomegalovirus serostatus. To study patterns of TCR occurrence, a later analysis re-analyzed previously published TCR beta repertoires from more than 550 donors and added high-resolution HLA genotyping. Alongside the repertoire data, information on donor age, sex, ethnicity and CMV serostatus was compiled. Along with the approximately 700-subject first cohort, a separate validation cohort of 120 different subjects was used. The study aimed to test whether cataloging public T cell receptors could reveal signatures of past pathogen exposure. To decide whether each TCR beta V gene segment behaved as functional or pseudogenic, an earlier analysis of approximately 600 of the donors relied on high-throughput TCR beta sequencing. Among the approximately 400 genotyped donors, 81% belonged to the genetic ancestry cluster associated with self-reported Caucasian donors. The number of donors typed differed by locus, with about 629-630 for A, B, C, DRB1 and DQB1, roughly 520 for DQA1, under 610 for DPA1, and around 460 for DPB1. Rather than drawing on any new phenotypic data, the later analysis identified candidate immune exposures from TCR beta sequences and the way those sequences occurred across donors. Several DR-DQ haplotypes were handled as single units for association and clustering because linkage in the cohort was strong. Across around 400 genotyped donors of the cohort, an average of approximately 220,000 unique TCR beta nucleotide sequences per donor were sequenced, and roughly a sixth of those sequences were non-productive. All discovery cohort repertoires had been generated using a single sequencing platform. An early release that covered roughly 600 HLA-typed donors contained around 330 gigabases of sequencing data and 75 million to 100 million unique TCR sequences. Class I and class II HLA loci were covered by the typing at four-digit resolution. In a later genetic analysis, genome-wide SNP genotypes for about three fifths of the 666 donors were used, and that subset was treated as a discovery cohort.

In total, 600 or so healthy bone marrow donors made up the cohort. At the time of sampling, all cohort members were nominally healthy, though unrecorded immune exposures were likely present. The donor tested CMV seronegative, placing the donor among the 350 or so seronegative members of the cohort. A peripheral blood sample was provided by each donor, and peripheral blood mononuclear cells were used for TCR beta sequencing. The Qiagen DNeasy Blood Extraction Kit was used to extract genomic DNA from the blood cell samples. The junction carries 12 bases between V and J, which are trimmed by 5 bases and 1 base respectively. The CDR3 runs 14 amino acids, cysteine and phenylalanine included. Here the CDR3 DNA is all that survives: 42 bases in frame from base 1. In the germline V gene, CDR1 corresponds to MDHEN and CDR2 to SYDVKM. Note on this clone: Its antigen specificity is not known. Per-base quality was not reported, and no clone a single base away is much larger than it.

General findings and caveats noted by the study authors: For the cohort, immune exposure information was limited to CMV serostatus. In this cohort, only TCR beta chains were sequenced, and detectable features were limited by the absence of alpha or paired-chain data. Most CMV-associated TCR beta chains appeared to be HLA-restricted in a later analysis, and the HLA associations seemed to be driven largely by CMV exposure. An earlier analysis of approximately 500 of the donors showed that most TCR beta V segments appeared in productive rearrangements either about 87% or about 30% of the time, which broadly matched IMGT annotations. The classifier was reported to diagnose cytomegalovirus status with high specificity and sensitivity in both the original cohort and the validation cohort. Across donors, most TCR sequences were observed very rarely, whereas some public TCRs were present in many individuals. Some IMGT-functional V segments, including TRBV6-2 and TRBV6-3, could not be distinguished by the 87-base-pair reads and were therefore excluded. A further reported finding was that TCR beta sequences accurately predicted the HLA-A and HLA-B alleles for most subjects in the first cohort. According to a later genetic analysis, donors in an Asian-associated ancestry cluster had fewer N-insertions in productive TCRs than the approximately 630-donor mean. A later analysis associated some 17,000 TCR beta sequences with specific HLA alleles at a false discovery rate of 0.05. A few of the identified cytomegalovirus-associated TCR beta chains were confirmed in vitro to be specific for cytomegalovirus antigens. In a later genetic analysis, a missense DCLRE1C variant was associated with V-gene and J-gene trimming of TCR beta chains, and the association was replicated in an independent cohort. According to the authors, the approach could potentially be generalized to other disease states and immunological phenotypes. Several of the top co-occurrence clusters appeared to be linked to parvovirus B19, influenza, CMV and Epstein-Barr virus, according to a later analysis. Because HLA typing was unavailable for some donors at each locus, only the typed subset was used in association tests. A group of highly shared sequence variants was considered likely to be a technical artifact of the sequencing pipeline. Correlated functional status among segregating V segments might reflect linkage disequilibrium, but an unknown experimental factor could not be ruled out. In a later analysis, HLA-associated TCR beta chains showed more clonal expansion and lower generation probabilities than non-associated chains that were equally common. Some 16 rarely observed V segments, including chromosome 9 orphons, were excluded from the earlier analysis of approximately 500 of the donors because counts were too low. In the study, approximately 160 TCR beta chains were listed as associated with cytomegalovirus. Roughly uniform sequencing depth across donors was assumed in presence/absence analyses, although this assumption may not hold. A later analysis found that TCR association rates varied across HLA loci, with DRB1 alleles showing the most associated TCRs and HLA-C alleles the fewest. Assigning TCR associations to individual alleles was difficult when HLA alleles, especially DR and DQ, strongly co-occurred.

Library prep was done by the immunoSEQ multiplex PCR assay. For the multiplex PCR, a mixture combining 60 forward primers for TCR Vbeta segments and 13 reverse primers for TCR Jbeta segments was used. The CDR3 region of rearranged TCR beta genes was amplified from genomic DNA by a multiplex PCR assay. On the Illumina HiSeq System, the amplified TCR beta libraries were sequenced as 87-base-pair reads. Concerning the study's data processing: A later analysis tallied around 82 million unique TCR beta chains across the approximately 670 repertoires, and roughly 11 million of those chains were shared by two or more donors. A nearest-neighbor algorithm error-corrected the raw reads and collapsed the reads into unique sequences, merging closely related sequences to remove PCR and sequencing errors. CDR3 sequences were aligned to IMGT reference sequences to assign V, D and J gene segments. Each retained sequence needed at least a six-nucleotide match to both a V gene segment and a J gene segment. Rearrangements were called productive when the CDR3 lacked stop codons and stayed in frame with V and J; all others were non-productive. CDR3 was defined by IMGT convention, running from the second conserved V-encoded cysteine to the conserved J-encoded phenylalanine. Sequences without an unambiguous match to a single V gene segment were excluded from the earlier analysis of about 600 of the donors. An earlier analysis of 587 of the donors classified V segments as functional when productive rearrangements were above 56.7% and as segregating when the standard deviation between donors was above 5%. A statistical classification framework was built to diagnose cytomegalovirus status from the catalog of TCR beta chain sequences. A later analysis assigned V and J genes by comparing TCR nucleotide sequences with IMGT/GENE-DB human TR gene sequences. The TCRdist pipeline was used in a later analysis to assign CDR3 sequences and most-parsimonious VDJ recombination scenarios. In a later analysis, every TCR beta chain was defined by the combination of its CDR3 amino acid sequence and its V-gene family, and reads without a unique V-gene family were dropped. A later analysis removed several hundred highly shared, low-generation-probability nucleotide sequences to deal with suspected cross-contamination and a sequencing artifact. In a later analysis, a clonal expansion index for each public chain was calculated from normalized within-repertoire ranks of inferred template counts. Generation probabilities in a later analysis came from a VDJ recombination model fitted to out-of-frame rearrangements, and those results were checked against IGoR. In a later analysis, TCR-TCR, TCR-HLA and TCR-CMV co-occurrence was scored with hypergeometric tests, and a repertoire-size bias correction was applied to TCR pairs. To estimate false discovery rates, a later analysis permuted the HLA or CMV assignments 20 times. In a later analysis, co-occurring TCRs were grouped using DBSCAN, and TCRdist sequence similarity was added for clustering within HLA-allele-positive subsets. For co-occurrence clustering, repertoires with fewer than 30,000 or more than 120,000 public chains were excluded, along with 4 to 6 repertoires with anomalous nucleotide sharing. In its TCRdb copy, this immuneACCESS table keeps in-frame sequences only and misses some clones. Where compared with another copy, unresolved V genes explain less than half of these, and the others have no known cause. The V and J calls and clone size are taken from that table; D and trimming were inferred from the DNA. The sample profile shows about 140,000 clones; 70% to 80% of them were found once. The top ten clones comprise around 4.9% of the sample.

The rearranged chain carries TRBV28 and TRBJ2-7; matching of 6 bases hints at TRBD1 as the D gene. The sample taken for sequencing was PBMCs. The sequence came from a male donor in good health and CMV-seronegative. The CDR3 here reads CASSTEGGSYEQYF. The nucleotides are TGTGCCAGCAGTACGGAAGGGGGATCCTACGAGCAGTACTTC.